Only a few counts were recorded for the clone carrying this T cell receptor (beta chain). The antigen is unknown. This entry comes from a study of T-cell memory formation after mild COVID-19. The wider study: TCR clusters mostly belonged to single donors. Study-wide findings and caveats: The appearance of some responding clones in pre-infection memory suggested that cross-reactive memory joined.

TCRdb reprocessed the 5' RACE reads with MiXCR, giving one entry per CDR3 protein. In the table there are 550,000 to 600,000 distinct CDR3 sequences, 17% of which are singletons. This sequence was found in an adult woman who had mild COVID-19 (a few samples of this study predate the infection). Cell type and time point are not known. Sequenced input: PBMCs or a T cell subset sorted from them (not recorded which).

The CDR3 DNA reads TGTGCCAGCAGGCGGACAGGGGGCCAGGAAAAACTGTTTTTT. Its translation: CASRRTGGQEKLFF. The rearrangement joins TRBV6-6 to TRBJ1-4; TRBD1 matches at 11 bases. The V gene end was trimmed by 6 bases and the J gene end by 8 bases; junction bases not matched to a gene: 5. The V gene's germline CDR1 is MNHNY and CDR2 SVGAGI (reference sequence). CDR3 length: 14 residues.